The sequence of this T cell receptor (beta chain) was determined in a study of STAT3 mutations in large granular lymphocyte leukemia (dated by TCRdb to about 2019). Describing the broader study: In roughly half of the longitudinally sequenced T-LGLL patients, canonical activating STAT3 mutations were detected. A couple of patients with natural killer LGL leukemia were also sequenced longitudinally as controls within the study. From an initial cohort of around 220 LGL patients, under 20 representative T-LGLL cases were picked for longitudinal TCRbeta and STAT3 sequencing. Serial deep sequencing of TCRbeta CDR3 and STAT3 was performed in patients with T-cell large granular lymphocyte leukemia to reconstruct clonal hierarchy and dynamics. Each patient was sequenced at an average of approximately 4.2 time points, ranging from 2 to 8 samplings. Over half of the T-LGLL patients were given one or more immunosuppressive therapy regimens, and over 30% of the treated patients had a hematologic response. Overall study outcomes, separate from this receptor: In 6 of 18 patients, TCR clonotype switching occurred after therapy, and every newly emerging clone was STAT3 wild type. Linking therapy response to changes in TCR clonal burden was complicated by variable intervals between samplings and by differing treatment regimens. In several patients, dominant TCR clone burden exceeded STAT3 mutant burden, suggesting STAT3 mutation arose secondarily within a pre-expanded clone. Because no samples were available when a clone first appeared, clonal expansion was inferred from samplings taken at other points. Persisting codominant clonotypes in some patients meant a small but highly pathogenic clone may have been missed. Every T-LGLL patient showed at least one immunodominant TCRbeta clonotype, and about half showed multiple immunodominant subclonotypes.

TCRbeta libraries were sequenced on an Illumina MiSeq, averaging approximately 41,000 productive templates per sample. Multiplex PCR amplification was used to generate TCRbeta CDR3 libraries with the immunoSEQ assay. Concerning the study's data processing: Following a previously defined approach, repertoire diversity was calculated, and values close to 0 point to extremely monoclonal samples. In TCRdb, the immuneACCESS table is reduced to in-frame sequences with V and J assigned. These tables do not hold every clone; where another copy was compared, an unresolved V gene accounts for under half, and the others remain unexplained. V and J calls and clone size are copied from that table; D and trimming were computed from the DNA. Here the sample has approximately 11,000 clones; roughly 87% occur a single time. The ten largest clones represent about 90% of the sample. Including the terminal cysteine and phenylalanine, the CDR3 comprises 17 residues. Solely the CDR3 DNA is kept, with 51 bases framed from the first base. V and J are truncated by 0 bases and 8 bases respectively, leaving an intervening sequence of 23 bases. Based on the germline V gene, the CDR1 and CDR2 sequences are SGHRS and YFSETQ.

DNA was extracted from blood mononuclear cells, with the same DNA used for both TCR and STAT3 sequencing. About this clone: No cognate antigen has been identified for it. Qualities for individual bases were not recorded, and no much larger clone is one base off.

This sequence was found in an elderly man with T-cell large granular lymphocyte leukemia. Some clones in this sample may be carry-over from other donors' samples. The age is the age at diagnosis. Here the chain combines TRBV5-1 and TRBJ1-2, with a tentative D gene TRBD1 over 5 matching bases. Material: peripheral blood mononuclear cells. The CDR3 region: CASSLARGPWQGGGYTF. The DNA reads as follows: TGCGCCAGCAGCTTGGCACGAGGGCCGTGGCAGGGAGGAGGCTACACCTTC.